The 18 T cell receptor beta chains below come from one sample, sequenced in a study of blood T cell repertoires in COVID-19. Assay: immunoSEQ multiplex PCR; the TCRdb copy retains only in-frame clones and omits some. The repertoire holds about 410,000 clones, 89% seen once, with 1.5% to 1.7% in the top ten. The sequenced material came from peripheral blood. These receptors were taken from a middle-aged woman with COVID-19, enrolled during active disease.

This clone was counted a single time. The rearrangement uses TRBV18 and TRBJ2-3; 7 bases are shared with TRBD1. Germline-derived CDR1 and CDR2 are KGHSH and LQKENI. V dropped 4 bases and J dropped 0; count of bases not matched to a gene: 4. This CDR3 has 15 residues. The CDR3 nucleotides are TGTGCCAGCTCACAATTGACAGGGAGCACAGATACGCAGTATTTT. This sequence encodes CASSQLTGSTDTQYF.

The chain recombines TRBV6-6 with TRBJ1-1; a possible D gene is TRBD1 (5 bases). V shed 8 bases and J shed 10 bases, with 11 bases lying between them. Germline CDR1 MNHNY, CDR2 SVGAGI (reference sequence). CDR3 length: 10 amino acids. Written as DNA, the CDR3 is TGTGCCAGCCTAACGGGGGGAGCTTTCTTT. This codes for CASLTGGAFF.

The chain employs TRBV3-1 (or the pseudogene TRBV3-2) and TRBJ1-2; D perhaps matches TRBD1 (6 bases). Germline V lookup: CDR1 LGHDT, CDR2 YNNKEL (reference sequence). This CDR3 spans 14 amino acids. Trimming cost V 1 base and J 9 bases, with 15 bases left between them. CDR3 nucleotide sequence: TGTGCCAGCAGCCAAGTAACAGGGCAGGCGAGCTACACCTTC. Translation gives CASSQVTGQASYTF.

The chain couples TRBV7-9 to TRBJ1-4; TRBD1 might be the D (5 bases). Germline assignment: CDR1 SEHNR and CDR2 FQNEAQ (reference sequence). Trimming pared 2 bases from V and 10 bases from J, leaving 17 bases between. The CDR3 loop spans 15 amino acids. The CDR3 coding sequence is TGTGCCAGCAGCTTATTTGGCAGGCCCCAGGGAAAACTGTTTTTT. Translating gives CASSLFGRPQGKLFF. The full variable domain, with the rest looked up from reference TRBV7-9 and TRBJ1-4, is DTGVSQNPRHKITKRGQNVTFRCDPISEHNRLYWYRQTLGQGPEFLTYFQNEAQLEKSRLLSDRFSAERPKGSFSTLEIQRTEQGDSAMYLCASSLFGRPQGKLFFGSGTQLSVL.

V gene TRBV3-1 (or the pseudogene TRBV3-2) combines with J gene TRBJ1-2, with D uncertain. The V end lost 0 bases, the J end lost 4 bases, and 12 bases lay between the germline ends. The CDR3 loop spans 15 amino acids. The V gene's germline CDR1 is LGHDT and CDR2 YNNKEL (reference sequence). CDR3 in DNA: TGTGCCAGCAGCCAAGATGTACGGGAGCTCTATGGCTACACCTTC. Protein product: CASSQDVRELYGYTF.

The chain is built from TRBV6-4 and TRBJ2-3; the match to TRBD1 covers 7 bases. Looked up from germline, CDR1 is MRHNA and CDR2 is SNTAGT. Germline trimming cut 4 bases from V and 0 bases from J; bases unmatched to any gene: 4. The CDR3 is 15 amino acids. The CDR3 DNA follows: TGTGCCAGCAGTGTGACAGGGCTGAGCACAGATACGCAGTATTTT. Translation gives CASSVTGLSTDTQYF.

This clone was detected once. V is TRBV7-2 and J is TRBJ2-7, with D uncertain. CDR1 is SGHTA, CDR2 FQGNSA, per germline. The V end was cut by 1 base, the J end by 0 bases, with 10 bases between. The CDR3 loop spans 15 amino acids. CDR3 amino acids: CASSLGSALSYEQYF. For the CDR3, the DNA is TGTGCCAGCAGCTTAGGGTCAGCGCTCTCCTACGAGCAGTACTTC.

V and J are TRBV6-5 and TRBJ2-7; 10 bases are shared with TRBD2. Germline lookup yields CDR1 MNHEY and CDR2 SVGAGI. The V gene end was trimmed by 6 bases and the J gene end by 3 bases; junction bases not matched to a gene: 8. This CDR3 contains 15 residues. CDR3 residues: CASRRTSGVIYEQYF. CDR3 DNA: TGTGCCAGCAGGCGGACTAGCGGCGTAATCTACGAGCAGTACTTC.

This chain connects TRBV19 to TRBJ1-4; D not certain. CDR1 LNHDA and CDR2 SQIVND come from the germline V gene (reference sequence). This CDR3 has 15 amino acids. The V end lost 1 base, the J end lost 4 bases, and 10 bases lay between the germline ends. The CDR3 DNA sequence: TGTGCCAGTAGTATAGGAGGCCAGTTTAATGAAAAACTGTTTTTT. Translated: CASSIGGQFNEKLFF.

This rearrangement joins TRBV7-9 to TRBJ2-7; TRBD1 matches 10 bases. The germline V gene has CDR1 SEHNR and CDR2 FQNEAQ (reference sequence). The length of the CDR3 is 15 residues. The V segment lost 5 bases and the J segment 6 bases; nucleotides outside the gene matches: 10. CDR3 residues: CASSHGTGAFAEQYF. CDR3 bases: TGTGCCAGCAGCCATGGGACAGGGGCCTTCGCCGAGCAGTACTTC.

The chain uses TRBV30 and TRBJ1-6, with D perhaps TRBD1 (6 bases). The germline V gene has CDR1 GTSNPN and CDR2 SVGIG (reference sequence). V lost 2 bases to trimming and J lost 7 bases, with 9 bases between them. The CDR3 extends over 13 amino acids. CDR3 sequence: CAWSKDRNSPLHF. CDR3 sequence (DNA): TGTGCCTGGAGTAAGGACAGAAATTCACCCCTCCACTTT.

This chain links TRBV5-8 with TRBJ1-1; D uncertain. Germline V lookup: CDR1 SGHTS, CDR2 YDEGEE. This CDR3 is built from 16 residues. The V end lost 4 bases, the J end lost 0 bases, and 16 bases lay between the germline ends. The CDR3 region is CASSPGIAAMNTEAFF. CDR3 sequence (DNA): TGTGCCAGCAGCCCGGGTATAGCGGCCATGAACACTGAAGCTTTCTTT.

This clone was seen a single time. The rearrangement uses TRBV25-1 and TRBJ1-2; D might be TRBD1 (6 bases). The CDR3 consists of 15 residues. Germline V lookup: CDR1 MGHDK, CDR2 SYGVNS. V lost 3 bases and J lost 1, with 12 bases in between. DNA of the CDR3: TGTGCCAGCAGTGACGAGGGGGTCTTTAACTATGGCTACACCTTC. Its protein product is CASSDEGVFNYGYTF.

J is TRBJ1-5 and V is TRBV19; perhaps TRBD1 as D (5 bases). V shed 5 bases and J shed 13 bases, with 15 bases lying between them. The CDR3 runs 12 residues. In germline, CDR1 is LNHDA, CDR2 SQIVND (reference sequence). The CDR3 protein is CASSVPGRQQHF. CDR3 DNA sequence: TGTGCCAGTAGTGTCCCCGGGCGACAGCAGCATTTT.

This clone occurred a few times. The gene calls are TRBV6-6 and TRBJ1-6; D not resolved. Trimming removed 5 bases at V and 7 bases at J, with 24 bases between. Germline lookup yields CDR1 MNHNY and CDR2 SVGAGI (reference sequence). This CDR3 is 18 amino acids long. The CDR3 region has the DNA TGTGCCAGCAGTCACGGTCGGATTGGACTGCGTGACAATTCACCCCTCCACTTT. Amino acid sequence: CASSHGRIGLRDNSPLHF.

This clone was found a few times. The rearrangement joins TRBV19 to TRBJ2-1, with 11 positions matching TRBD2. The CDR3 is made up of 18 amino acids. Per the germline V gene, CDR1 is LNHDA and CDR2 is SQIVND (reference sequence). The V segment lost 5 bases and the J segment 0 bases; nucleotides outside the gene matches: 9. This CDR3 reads CASSPGLAGGSSYNEQFF. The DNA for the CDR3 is TGTGCCAGTAGTCCCGGGCTAGCGGGAGGAAGCTCCTACAATGAGCAGTTCTTC. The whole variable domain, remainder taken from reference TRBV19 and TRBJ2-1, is DGGITQSPKYLFRKEGQNVTLSCEQNLNHDAMYWYRQDPGQGLRLIYYSQIVNDFQKGDIAEGYSVSREKKESFPLTVTSAQKNPTAFYLCASSPGLAGGSSYNEQFFGPGTRLTVL.

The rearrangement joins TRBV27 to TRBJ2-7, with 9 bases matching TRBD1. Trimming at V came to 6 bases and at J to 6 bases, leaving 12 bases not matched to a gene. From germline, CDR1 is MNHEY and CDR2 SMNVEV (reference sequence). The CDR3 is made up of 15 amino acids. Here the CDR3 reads CASRPPGQGWGEQYF. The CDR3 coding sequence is TGTGCCAGCAGACCCCCGGGACAGGGATGGGGCGAGCAGTACTTC.

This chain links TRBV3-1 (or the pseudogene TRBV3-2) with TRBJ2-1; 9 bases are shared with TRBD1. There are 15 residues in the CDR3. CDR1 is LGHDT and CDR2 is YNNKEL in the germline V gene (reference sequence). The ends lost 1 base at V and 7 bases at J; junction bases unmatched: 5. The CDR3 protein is CASSQGQGGSNEQFF. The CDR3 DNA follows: TGTGCCAGCAGCCAAGGACAGGGGGGATCGAATGAGCAGTTCTTC.